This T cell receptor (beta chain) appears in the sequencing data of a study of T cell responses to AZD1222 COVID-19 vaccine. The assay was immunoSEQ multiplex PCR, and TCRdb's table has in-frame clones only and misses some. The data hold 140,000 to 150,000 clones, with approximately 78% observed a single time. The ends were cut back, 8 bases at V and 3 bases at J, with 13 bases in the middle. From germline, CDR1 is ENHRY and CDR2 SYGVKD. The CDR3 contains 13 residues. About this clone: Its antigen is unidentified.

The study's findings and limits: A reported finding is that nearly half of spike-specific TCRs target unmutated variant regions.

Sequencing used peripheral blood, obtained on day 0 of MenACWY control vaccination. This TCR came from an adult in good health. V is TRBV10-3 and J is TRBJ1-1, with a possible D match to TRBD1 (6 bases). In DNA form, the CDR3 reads TGTGCCATCGGCGGGGGGCGCGACACTGAAGCTTTCTTT. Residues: CAIGGGRDTEAFF.